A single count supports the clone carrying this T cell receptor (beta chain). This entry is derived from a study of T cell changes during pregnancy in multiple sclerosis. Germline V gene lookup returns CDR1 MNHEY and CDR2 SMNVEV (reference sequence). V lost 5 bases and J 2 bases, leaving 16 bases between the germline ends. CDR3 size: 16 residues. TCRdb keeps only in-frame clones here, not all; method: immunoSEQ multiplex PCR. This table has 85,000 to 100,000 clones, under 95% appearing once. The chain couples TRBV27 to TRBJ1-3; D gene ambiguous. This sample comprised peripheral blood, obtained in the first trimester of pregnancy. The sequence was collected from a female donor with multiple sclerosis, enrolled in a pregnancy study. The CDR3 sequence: CASSPDRLRTGNTIYF. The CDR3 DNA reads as TGTGCCAGCAGTCCTGACCGACTCCGCACTGGAAACACCATATATTTT.